This TCR beta chain was found in a study of beta chain features in type 1 diabetes. Deletions cut 4 bases from V and 5 bases from J, with 15 bases between. Germline lookup yields CDR1 LNHDA and CDR2 SQIVND (reference sequence). The length of the CDR3 is 15 residues. Reverse transcribing all isolated RNA meant expressed TCRB transcripts were sequenced. TCRdb keeps only in-frame clones here, not all; method: immunoSEQ multiplex PCR. The sample lists fewer than 400,000 clones, roughly 8% occurring once. The sequenced sample consisted of central memory CD4+ T cells from blood. The chain links TRBV19 to TRBJ2-4; tentatively, D is TRBD1 (5 bases). The receptor's source is a woman between 18 and 29 years old in good health. The chain's CDR3 is CASSTLTGRENIQYF. CDR3 coding DNA: TGTGCCAGTAGTACACTAACGGGCAGGGAAAACATTCAGTACTTC.